Detailed here is one T cell receptor (beta chain). The clone's antigen remains unknown. Qualities for individual bases were not recorded, and no much larger clone is one base off. This record comes from a study of technical replicates of blood from several donors (dated by TCRdb to about 2017). The CDR3 contains 15 residues, cysteine and phenylalanine counted. CDR3 DNA is the only sequence kept; it has 45 bases, read in frame from the first base. CDR1 and CDR2 were assigned from the germline V gene as LGHNA and YNFKEQ. Clipping removes 0 bases from V and 7 bases from J, with 8 as the unmatched junction base count. Library prep was done by the immunoSEQ multiplex PCR assay. This is the immuneACCESS table as TCRdb keeps it, with only in-frame sequences that have V and J called. A part of the clones is gone; compared with another copy, unresolved V genes explain less than half, and the rest is unexplained. This sample comprises some 67,000 clones, roughly 98% of them detected only once. Approximately 0.17% of the sample is taken by the ten largest.

This TCR derives from a human donor in good health. Recombination linked TRBV4-2 to TRBJ2-7; TRBD2 lines up with 8 middle nucleotides. Sequencing was carried out using T cells isolated from PBMCs. CDR3 region: CASSQDQRESREQYF. The nucleotides are TGTGCCAGCAGCCAAGACCAGCGGGAGAGCCGGGAGCAGTACTTC.